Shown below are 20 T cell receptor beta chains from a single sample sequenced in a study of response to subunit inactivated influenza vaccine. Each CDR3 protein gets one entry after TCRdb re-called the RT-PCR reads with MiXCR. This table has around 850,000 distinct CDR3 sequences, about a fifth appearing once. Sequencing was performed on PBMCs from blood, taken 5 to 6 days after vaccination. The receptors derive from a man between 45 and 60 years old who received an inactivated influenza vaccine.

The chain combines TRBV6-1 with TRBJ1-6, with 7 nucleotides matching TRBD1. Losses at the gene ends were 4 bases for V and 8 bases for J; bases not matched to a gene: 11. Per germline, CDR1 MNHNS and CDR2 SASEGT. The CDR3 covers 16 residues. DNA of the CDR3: TGTGCCAGCAGTGCCTTTGAGGGGACAGAGTATTCACCCCTCCACTTT. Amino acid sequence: CASSAFEGTEYSPLHF.

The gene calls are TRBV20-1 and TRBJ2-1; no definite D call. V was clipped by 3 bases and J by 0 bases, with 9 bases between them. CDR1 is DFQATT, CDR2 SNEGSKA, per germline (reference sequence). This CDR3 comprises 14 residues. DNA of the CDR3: TGCAGTGCTAGGGTGGAAAGCTCCTACAATGAGCAGTTCTTC. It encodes CSARVESSYNEQFF.

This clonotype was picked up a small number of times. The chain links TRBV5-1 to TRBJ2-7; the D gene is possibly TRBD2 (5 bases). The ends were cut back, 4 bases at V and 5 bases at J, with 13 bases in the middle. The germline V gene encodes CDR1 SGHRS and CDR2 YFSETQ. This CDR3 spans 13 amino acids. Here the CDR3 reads CASSQAGFDEQYF. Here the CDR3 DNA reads TGCGCCAGCAGCCAGGCGGGCTTCGACGAGCAGTACTTC.

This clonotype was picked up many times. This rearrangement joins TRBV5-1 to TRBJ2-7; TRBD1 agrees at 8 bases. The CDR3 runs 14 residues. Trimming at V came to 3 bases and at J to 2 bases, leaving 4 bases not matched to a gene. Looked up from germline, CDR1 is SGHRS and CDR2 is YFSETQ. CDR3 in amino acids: CASSWDRTTYEQYF. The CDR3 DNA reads TGCGCCAGCAGCTGGGACAGGACTACCTACGAGCAGTACTTC. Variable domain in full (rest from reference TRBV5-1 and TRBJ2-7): KAGVTQTPRYLIKTRGQQVTLSCSPISGHRSVSWYQQTPGQGLQFLFEYFSETQRNKGNFPGRFSGRQFSNSRSEMNVSTLELGDSALYLCASSWDRTTYEQYFGPGTRLTVT.

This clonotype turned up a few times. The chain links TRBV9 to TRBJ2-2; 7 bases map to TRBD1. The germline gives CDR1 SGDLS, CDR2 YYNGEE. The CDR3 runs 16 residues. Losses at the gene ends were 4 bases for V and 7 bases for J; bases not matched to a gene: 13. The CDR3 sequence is CASSPQPTGFGGELFF. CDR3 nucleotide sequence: TGTGCCAGCAGCCCACAGCCGACAGGGTTTGGCGGGGAGCTGTTTTTT.

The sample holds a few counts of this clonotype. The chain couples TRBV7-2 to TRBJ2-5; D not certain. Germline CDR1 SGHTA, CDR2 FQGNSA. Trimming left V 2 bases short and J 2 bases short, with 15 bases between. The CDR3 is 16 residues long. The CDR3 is CASSLRHGEPQETQYF. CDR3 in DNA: TGTGCCAGCAGCTTAAGGCACGGCGAACCGCAAGAGACCCAGTACTTC.

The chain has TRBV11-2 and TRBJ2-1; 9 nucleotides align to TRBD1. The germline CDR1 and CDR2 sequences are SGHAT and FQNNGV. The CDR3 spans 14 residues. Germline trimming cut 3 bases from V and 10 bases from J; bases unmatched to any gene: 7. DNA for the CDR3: TGTGCCAGCAGCTTTGGGACAGGGAGAGTCGAGCAGTTCTTC. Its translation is CASSFGTGRVEQFF. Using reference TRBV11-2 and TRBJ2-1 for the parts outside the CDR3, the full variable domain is EAGVAQSPRYKIIEKRQSVAFWCNPISGHATLYWYQQILGQGPKLLIQFQNNGVVDDSQLPKDRFSAERLKGVDSTLKIQPAKLEDSAVYLCASSFGTGRVEQFFGPGTRLTVL.

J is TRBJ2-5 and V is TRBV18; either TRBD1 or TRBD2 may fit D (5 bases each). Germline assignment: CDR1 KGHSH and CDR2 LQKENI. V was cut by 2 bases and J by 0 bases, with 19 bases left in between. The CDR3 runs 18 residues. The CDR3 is CASSPYIQRGTYQETQYF. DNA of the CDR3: TGTGCCAGCTCACCATATATTCAGAGGGGAACGTACCAAGAGACCCAGTACTTC.

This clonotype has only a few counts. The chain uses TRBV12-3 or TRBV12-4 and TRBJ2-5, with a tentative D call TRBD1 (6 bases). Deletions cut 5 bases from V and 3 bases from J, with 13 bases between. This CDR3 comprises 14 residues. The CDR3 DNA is TGTGCCAGCAGTCCCCCGGACAGAAAAGAGACCCAGTACTTC. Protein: CASSPPDRKETQYF.

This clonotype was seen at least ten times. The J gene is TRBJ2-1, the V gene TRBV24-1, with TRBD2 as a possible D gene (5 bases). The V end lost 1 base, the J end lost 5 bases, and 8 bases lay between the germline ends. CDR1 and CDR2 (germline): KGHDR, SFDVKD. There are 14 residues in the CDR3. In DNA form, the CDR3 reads TGTGCCACCAGTGATTTCACCGGGAACAATGAGCAGTTCTTC. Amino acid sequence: CATSDFTGNNEQFF.

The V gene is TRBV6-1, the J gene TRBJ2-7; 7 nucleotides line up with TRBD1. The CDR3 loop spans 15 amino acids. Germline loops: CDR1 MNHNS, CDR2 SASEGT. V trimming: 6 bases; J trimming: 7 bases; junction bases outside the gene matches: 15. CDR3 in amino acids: CASRKGQENTAEQYF. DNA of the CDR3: TGTGCCAGCAGAAAAGGACAGGAAAATACGGCAGAGCAGTACTTC.

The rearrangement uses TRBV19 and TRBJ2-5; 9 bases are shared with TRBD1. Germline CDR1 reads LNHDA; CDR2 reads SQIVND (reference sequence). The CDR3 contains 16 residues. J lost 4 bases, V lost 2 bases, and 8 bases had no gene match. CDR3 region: CASSIYQTGGRETQYF. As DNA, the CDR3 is TGTGCCAGTAGTATATATCAGACAGGGGGAAGAGAGACCCAGTACTTC.

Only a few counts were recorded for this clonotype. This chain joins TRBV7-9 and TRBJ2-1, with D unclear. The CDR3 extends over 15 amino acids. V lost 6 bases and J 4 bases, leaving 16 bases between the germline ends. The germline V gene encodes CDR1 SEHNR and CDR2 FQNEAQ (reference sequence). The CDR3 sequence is CASSPARLSYNEQFF. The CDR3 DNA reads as TGTGCCAGCAGTCCTGCGAGGTTGTCGTACAATGAGCAGTTCTTC.

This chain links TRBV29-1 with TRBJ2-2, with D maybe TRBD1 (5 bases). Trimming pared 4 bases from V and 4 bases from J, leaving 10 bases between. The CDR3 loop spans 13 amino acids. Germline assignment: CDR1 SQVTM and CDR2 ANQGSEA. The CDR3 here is CSVGPQGTGELFF. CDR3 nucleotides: TGCAGCGTTGGCCCCCAGGGCACCGGGGAGCTGTTTTTT.

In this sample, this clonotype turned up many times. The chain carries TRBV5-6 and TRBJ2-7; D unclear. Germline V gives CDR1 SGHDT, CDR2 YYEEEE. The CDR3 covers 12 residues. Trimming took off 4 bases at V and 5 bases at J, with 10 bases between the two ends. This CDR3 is CASSGGVNEQYF. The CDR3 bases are TGTGCCAGCAGCGGTGGGGTAAACGAGCAGTACTTC. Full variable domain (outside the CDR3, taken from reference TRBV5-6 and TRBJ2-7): DAGVTQSPTHLIKTRGQQVTLRCSPKSGHDTVSWYQQALGQGPQFIFQYYEEEERQRGNFPDRFSGHQFPNYSSELNVNALLLGDSALYLCASSGGVNEQYFGPGTRLTVT.

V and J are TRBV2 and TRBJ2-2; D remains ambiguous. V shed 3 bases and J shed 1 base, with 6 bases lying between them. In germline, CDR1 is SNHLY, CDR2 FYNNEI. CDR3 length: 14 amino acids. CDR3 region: CASSEIGNTGELFF. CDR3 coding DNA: TGTGCCAGCAGTGAGATTGGGAACACCGGGGAGCTGTTTTTT.

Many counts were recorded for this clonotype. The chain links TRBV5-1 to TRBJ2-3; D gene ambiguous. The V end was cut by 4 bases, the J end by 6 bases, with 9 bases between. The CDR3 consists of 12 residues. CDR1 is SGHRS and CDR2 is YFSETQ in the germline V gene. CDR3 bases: TGCGCCAGCAGCGAACTGCGGGATACGCAGTATTTT. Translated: CASSELRDTQYF.

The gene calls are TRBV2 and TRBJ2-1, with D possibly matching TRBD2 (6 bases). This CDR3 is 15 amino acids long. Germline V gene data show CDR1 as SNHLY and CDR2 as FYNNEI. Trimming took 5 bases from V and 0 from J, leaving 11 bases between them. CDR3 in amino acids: CASSREVSSYNEQFF. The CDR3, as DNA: TGTGCCAGCAGTAGGGAGGTGAGCTCCTACAATGAGCAGTTCTTC.

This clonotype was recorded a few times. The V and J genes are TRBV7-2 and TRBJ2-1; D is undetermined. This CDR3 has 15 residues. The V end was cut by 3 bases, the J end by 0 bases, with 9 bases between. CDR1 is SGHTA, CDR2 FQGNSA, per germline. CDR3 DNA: TGTGCCAGCAGCTTTTTGTCGAGCTCCTACAATGAGCAGTTCTTC. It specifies CASSFLSSSYNEQFF.

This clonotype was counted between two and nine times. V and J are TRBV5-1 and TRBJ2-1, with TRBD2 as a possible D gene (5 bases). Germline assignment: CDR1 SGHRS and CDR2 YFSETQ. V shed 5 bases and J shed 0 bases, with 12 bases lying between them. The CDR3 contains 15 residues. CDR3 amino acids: CASRYGVSSYNEQFF. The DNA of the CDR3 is TGCGCCAGCAGATACGGGGTGAGCTCCTACAATGAGCAGTTCTTC.